This is a list of T cell receptor beta chains from one sample in a study of cytomegalovirus exposure and HLA in healthy donors. Sequencing was performed with immunoSEQ multiplex PCR; in TCRdb, only in-frame clones are kept and a portion is missing. This table holds over 100,000 clones. Sequences were obtained from PBMCs. The receptor source for this set is a man under 40 in good health and CMV-seronegative. Each CDR3 is given with its conserved first and last residue. A D gene is named only where the DNA matches it firmly.

V	J	length	D	CDR3	DNA
TRBV6-1	TRBJ1-3	15	-	CASRATGSSGNTIYF	TGTGCCAGCAGGGCCACAGGGAGCTCTGGAAACACCATATATTTT
TRBV29-1	TRBJ2-7	13	-	CSVEEAASYEQYF	TGCAGCGTTGAAGAGGCGGCATCCTACGAGCAGTACTTC
TRBV28	TRBJ1-1	14	-	CASSLWGDYSEAFF	TGTGCCAGCAGTTTATGGGGGGACTATTCTGAAGCTTTCTTT
TRBV6-5	TRBJ2-2	15	TRBD1	CASSPGTVNTGELFF	TGTGCCAGCAGCCCCGGGACAGTGAACACCGGGGAGCTGTTTTTT
TRBV5-6	TRBJ2-1	14	-	CASSFVAPGSEQFF	TGTGCCAGCAGCTTTGTTGCCCCTGGGAGTGAGCAGTTCTTC
TRBV30	TRBJ2-7	15	TRBD2	CAWSVSGGGAYEQYF	TGTGCCTGGAGTGTATCAGGCGGGGGGGCCTACGAGCAGTACTTC
TRBV11-3	TRBJ2-1	15	TRBD2	CASSTGLAVYNEQFF	TGTGCCAGCAGTACTGGACTAGCAGTTTACAATGAGCAGTTCTTC
TRBV27	TRBJ2-7	16	TRBD1	CASSSTGGESPYEQYF	TGTGCCAGCAGTTCTACAGGGGGCGAGTCTCCCTACGAGCAGTACTTC
TRBV10-3	TRBJ2-3	15	-	CAISESQGGTDTQCF	TGTGCCATCAGTGAGTCACAGGGCGGCACAGATACGCAGTGTTTT
TRBV5-5	TRBJ2-2	15	-	CASSVERGGTGELFF	TGTGCCAGCAGCGTCGAAAGGGGGGGGACCGGGGAGCTGTTTTTT
TRBV7-2	TRBJ1-2	12	TRBD1	CASSQGDYGYTF	TGTGCCAGCAGCCAGGGGGACTATGGCTACACCTTC
TRBV6-5	TRBJ2-7	16	TRBD1	CASSYDRDRASYEQYF	TGTGCCAGCAGTTACGATAGGGACAGGGCATCCTACGAGCAGTACTTC
TRBV7-8	TRBJ1-2	13	-	CASSWPRGYGYTF	TGTGCCAGCAGCTGGCCTAGGGGCTATGGCTACACCTTC
TRBV5-6	TRBJ2-3	16	-	CASSPLPGISTDTQYF	TGTGCCAGCAGCCCCCTCCCGGGGATTAGCACAGATACGCAGTATTTT
TRBV19	TRBJ2-7	15	TRBD1	CASRGGDALYYEQYF	TGTGCCAGTAGAGGGGGCGATGCCCTGTACTACGAGCAGTACTTC
TRBV2	TRBJ2-3	14	TRBD2	CASSESSGGHTQYF	TGTGCCAGCAGTGAGTCCAGCGGGGGACATACGCAGTATTTT
TRBV21-1	TRBJ2-1	18	-	CASRADRGFYYCHNEQFF	-
TRBV7-9	TRBJ2-3	17	TRBD2	CASSLGVTAGGTDTQYF	TGTGCCAGCAGCTTAGGCGTAACAGCGGGGGGCACAGATACGCAGTATTTT
TRBV7-3	TRBJ2-2	19	TRBD2	CASSATGTSGGENTGELFF	TGTGCCAGCAGCGCAACCGGGACTAGCGGGGGGGAGAACACCGGGGAGCTGTTTTTT
TRBV27	TRBJ1-3	13	-	CASSFGGGNTIYF	TGTGCCAGCAGTTTCGGGGGGGGAAACACCATATATTTT
TRBV6-1	TRBJ2-7	14	-	CASSAILQGYEQYF	TGTGCCAGCAGTGCCATACTGCAGGGGTACGAGCAGTACTTC
TRBV2	TRBJ2-4	12	-	CASSEGASPRYF	TGTGCCAGCAGTGAAGGTGCATCCCCGAGGTACTTC
TRBV5-1	TRBJ2-7	15	TRBD1	CASGVSGTASYEQYF	TGCGCCAGCGGGGTCTCTGGGACAGCCTCCTACGAGCAGTACTTC